This T cell receptor (beta chain) was identified during a study of identical twins. Whole-study findings and limits: Models came in too low on out-of-frame TCR alpha sharing in monozygotic twins. It was possible that invariant MAIT and iNKT cells partly confounded the zero-insertion analyses.

In its sample, this clonotype was seen once. The antigen is undetermined. The V gene end was trimmed by 6 bases and the J gene end by 4 bases; junction bases not matched to a gene: 9. Germline lookup yields CDR1 DFQATT and CDR2 SNEGSKA (reference sequence). The CDR3 extends over 14 amino acids. Each CDR3 protein gets one entry after TCRdb re-called the 5' RACE reads with MiXCR. The data contain roughly 1.6 million distinct CDR3 sequences, about 32% of them seen just once; the ten biggest clones take up about 0.27%. V and J are TRBV20-1 and TRBJ1-1, with 9 positions matching TRBD1. Material: cord blood. The receptor was derived from a newborn girl in good health. As DNA, the CDR3 is TGCAGTGCGGCCGGGACAGGGAAATTCACTGAAGCTTTCTTT. Its translation: CSAAGTGKFTEAFF.